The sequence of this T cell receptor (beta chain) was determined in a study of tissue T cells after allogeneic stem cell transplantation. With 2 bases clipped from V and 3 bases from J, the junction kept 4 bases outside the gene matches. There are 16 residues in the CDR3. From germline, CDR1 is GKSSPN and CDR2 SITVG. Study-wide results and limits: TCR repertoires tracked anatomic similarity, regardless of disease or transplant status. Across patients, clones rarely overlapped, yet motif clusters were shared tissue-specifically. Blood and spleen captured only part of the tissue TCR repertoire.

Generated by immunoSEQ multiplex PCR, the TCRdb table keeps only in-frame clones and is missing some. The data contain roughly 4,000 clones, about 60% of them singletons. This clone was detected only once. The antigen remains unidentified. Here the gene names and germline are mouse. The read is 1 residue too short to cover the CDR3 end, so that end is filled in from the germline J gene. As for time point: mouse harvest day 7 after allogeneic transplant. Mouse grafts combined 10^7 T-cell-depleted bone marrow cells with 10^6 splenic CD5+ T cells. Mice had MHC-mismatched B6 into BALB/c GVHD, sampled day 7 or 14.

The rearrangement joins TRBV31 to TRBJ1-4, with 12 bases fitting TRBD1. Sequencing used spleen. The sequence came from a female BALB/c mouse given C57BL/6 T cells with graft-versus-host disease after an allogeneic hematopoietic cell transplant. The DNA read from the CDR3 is TGTGCCTGGAGTTTGGGACAGGGGGCTCCCAACGAAAGATTATTT. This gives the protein CAWSLGQGAPNERLF. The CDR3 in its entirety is CAWSLGQGAPNERLFF.